Listed below are T cell receptor beta chains from one sample, sequenced in a study of CD8 T cells in Susac syndrome. TCRdb re-called the immunoSEQ multiplex PCR reads with MiXCR, one entry per CDR3 protein. The data contain around 79,000 distinct CDR3 sequences, less than 95% of them singletons. The sequenced material came from CD8+ T cells from PBMCs. These receptors were taken from a human donor with multiple sclerosis. Both conserved end residues are part of each CDR3. The D gene is left open where the match is weak. Clone size is given for some rows only: seen once, a few or many times, or a class if the clone is expanded.

j_call,d_call,clone_size,v_call,cdr3_nt,cdr3_aa
TRBJ2-7,.,.,TRBV29-1,TGCAGCGTTGAAGACTCCGATTACGAGCAGTACTTC,CSVEDSDYEQYF
TRBJ2-5,.,.,TRBV13,TGTGCCAGCAGCTTAGAAAAGCGGGTGGAGACCCAGTACTTC,CASSLEKRVETQYF
TRBJ2-1,.,.,TRBV29-1,TGCAGCGGGGAGGACGGGGGAAATAGTTATGAGCAGTTCTTC,CSGEDGGNSYEQFF
TRBJ2-6,.,.,TRBV20-1,TGCAGTGCTTCAGGGGGAGGAGGGGCCAACGTCCTGACTTTC,CSASGGGGANVLTF
TRBJ2-2,TRBD1,.,TRBV27,TGTGCCAGCAGAGCTAGGACAGGAGGCACCGGGGAGCTGTTTTTT,CASRARTGGTGELFF
TRBJ2-7,.,.,TRBV14,TGTGCCAGCAGCCAAGATCGAGACACGACCTACGAGCAGTACTTC,CASSQDRDTTYEQYF
TRBJ1-5,TRBD1,.,TRBV3-1,TGTGCCAGCAGCCTCGGACAGGGACTTAGTCAGCCCCAGCATTTT,CASSLGQGLSQPQHF
TRBJ2-1,TRBD1,.,TRBV5-6,TGTGCCAGCAGCTGGGACAGGGGAGGTGAGCAGTTCTTC,CASSWDRGGEQFF
TRBJ2-1,TRBD2,.,TRBV9,TGTGCCAGCAGCGGAAGACTAGCAGGGCTCCGCTACAATGAGCAGTTCTTC,CASSGRLAGLRYNEQFF
TRBJ2-5,TRBD2,.,TRBV2,TGTGCCAGCAGTAGGGCTACTAGCGGAGAAGAGACCCAGTACTTC,CASSRATSGEETQYF
TRBJ1-2,.,.,TRBV14,TGTGCCAGCAGCGGAACTGATGACTACTCTCACTATGGCTACACCTTC,CASSGTDDYSHYGYTF
TRBJ2-5,TRBD1,.,TRBV25-1,TGTGCCAGCAGTGAACCTGGACAGGGGGCTGTCCAAGAGACCCAGTACTTC,CASSEPGQGAVQETQYF
TRBJ2-1,TRBD2,.,TRBV6-5,TGTGCCAGCAGTTACACCTTAGCGGGAGAAACCTACAATGAGCAGTTCTTC,CASSYTLAGETYNEQFF
TRBJ2-1,TRBD1,.,TRBV7-9,TGTGCCAGCATGAACCCGGGACAGGGTCACAATGAGCAGTTCTTC,CASMNPGQGHNEQFF
TRBJ2-1,TRBD1,.,TRBV5-6,TGTGCCAGCAGCTCAGGCCCGACAGGGAGCTCCTACAATGAGCAGTTCTTC,CASSSGPTGSSYNEQFF
TRBJ1-2,TRBD1,.,TRBV4-1,TGCGCCAGCAGCCAAGACACAGGGGGTTTATATGGCTACACCTTC,CASSQDTGGLYGYTF
TRBJ2-6,.,once,TRBV29-1,TGCAGCGTTGCCGGGGCCTCTGGGGCCAACGTCCTGACTTTC,CSVAGASGANVLTF
TRBJ2-7,TRBD1,once,TRBV9,TGTGCCAGCAGCGTAGCTGGACAGGGGGCCCACGAGCAGTACTTC,CASSVAGQGAHEQYF
TRBJ2-5,TRBD2,.,TRBV6-5,TGTGCCAGCAGTTACTCGGTGCGGGGGGGCCACGGAGAGACCCAGTACTTC,CASSYSVRGGHGETQYF
TRBJ1-2,.,.,TRBV7-9,TGTGCCAGCAGCTTCGCCGGACAGAGCTATGGCTACACCTTC,CASSFAGQSYGYTF
TRBJ2-7,TRBD2,.,TRBV6-5,TGTGCCAGCAGTTTAGCGGGGGGTTACGAGCAGTACTTC,CASSLAGGYEQYF
TRBJ1-1,TRBD1,.,TRBV7-2,TGTGCCAGCAGCCTGGACAGGGCTTCCCGCACTGAAGCTTTCTTT,CASSLDRASRTEAFF
TRBJ2-3,TRBD2,.,TRBV10-3,TGTGCCATCAGCCTGACTAGCGGGAGGGCAGATACGCAGTATTTT,CAISLTSGRADTQYF
TRBJ2-1,TRBD2,.,TRBV27,TGTGCCAGCATTCTACAGTCGGGGGGGCCCGACAATGAGCAGTTCTTC,CASILQSGGPDNEQFF
TRBJ2-5,.,.,TRBV27,TGTGCCAGCAGCGACTCCTCTACCCGAAGACAAGAGACCCAGTACTTC,CASSDSSTRRQETQYF
TRBJ2-1,TRBD1,.,TRBV7-2,TGTGCCAGCAGCCGTACACAGGGGGCCCCATACAATGAGCAGTTCTTC,CASSRTQGAPYNEQFF
TRBJ2-7,.,.,TRBV30,TGTGCCTGGAGCGATGGTGCCTACGAGCAGTACTTC,CAWSDGAYEQYF
TRBJ1-5,TRBD1,.,TRBV6-4,TGTGCCAGCAGTACCACTCAAGGGGACAGCAGCACTGAGGCCCAGCATTTT,CASSTTQGDSSTEAQHF
TRBJ1-1,.,.,TRBV12-3/TRBV12-4,TGTGCCAGCAGGTCGGGACAAATGAACACTGAAGCTTTCTTT,CASRSGQMNTEAFF
TRBJ2-3,.,.,TRBV5-6,TGTGCCAGCAGCTTTGGGAGTAGCACAGATACGCAGTATTTT,CASSFGSSTDTQYF
TRBJ2-3,.,.,TRBV5-4,TGTGCCAGCAGCTCTGACCCGTCTGGCACAGATACGCAGTATTTT,CASSSDPSGTDTQYF
TRBJ2-7,.,.,TRBV5-6,TGTGCCAGCAGCTGGACCGGGACGGCCTACGAGCAGTACTTC,CASSWTGTAYEQYF
TRBJ2-5,TRBD1,.,TRBV7-9,TGTGCCAGCAGCCCCCCTGACGACAGGGTCGAGACCCAGTACTTC,CASSPPDDRVETQYF
TRBJ2-5,TRBD1,.,TRBV9,TGTGCCAGCAGCGTATCCCTTGACAGGGAAGAGACCCAGTACTTC,CASSVSLDREETQYF
TRBJ2-3,.,.,TRBV29-1,TGCAGCGCCCCGGTGAGCACAGATACGCAGTATTTT,CSAPVSTDTQYF
TRBJ2-1,TRBD1,.,TRBV30,TGTGCCTGCGGACAGGGGTCGCATGAGCAGTTCTTC,CACGQGSHEQFF
TRBJ2-1,TRBD2,.,TRBV7-9,TGTGCCAGCAGCTTGCTAGCGGGGGGCGACAATGAGCAGTTCTTC,CASSLLAGGDNEQFF
TRBJ2-1,TRBD2,.,TRBV29-1,TGCAGCGCGCGGGACCCGGGACTACGCCTCTACAATGAGCAGTTCTTC,CSARDPGLRLYNEQFF
TRBJ1-1,.,.,TRBV19,TGTGCCAGTACAGGGTTTACTGAAGCTTTCTTT,CASTGFTEAFF
TRBJ2-1,.,.,TRBV5-1,TGCGCCAGCAGCTTGCGGCAGGACCCCTTGGCTGAGCAGTTCTTC,CASSLRQDPLAEQFF
TRBJ2-1,TRBD2,once,TRBV6-5,TGTGCCAGCAGTTACTCGAGGCTAGCGGGAGCCTATGAGCAGTTCTTC,CASSYSRLAGAYEQFF
TRBJ2-6,.,.,TRBV19,TGTGCCAGTAGTCCATTCCCGTCTGGGGCCAACGTCCTGACTTTC,CASSPFPSGANVLTF
TRBJ1-1,.,.,TRBV27,TGTGCCAGCAGTCCCCGAGGGGGGAGGAACACTGAAGCTTTCTTT,CASSPRGGRNTEAFF
TRBJ2-7,TRBD1,.,TRBV12-3/TRBV12-4,TGTGCCAGCAGTTTATGGGACAGGGAGCACGAGCAGTACTTC,CASSLWDREHEQYF
TRBJ1-5,.,.,TRBV20-1,TGCAGTGCTAGAGGAGATGTCGAAGGGCCAGGGGCTAAATATCCCACCGATCAGCCCCAGCATTTT,CSARGDVEGPGAKYPTDQPQHF
TRBJ1-2,.,.,TRBV29-1,TGCAGCGTTGAATTCTGGGGGGCGCAAGGCTACACCTTC,CSVEFWGAQGYTF
TRBJ2-2,.,once,TRBV7-9,TGTGCCAGCAACCGACAGGTCAACACCGGGGAGCTGTTTTTT,CASNRQVNTGELFF
TRBJ1-4,.,.,TRBV29-1,TGCAGCGTTTCTGTTCGGGAAAAACTGTTTTTT,CSVSVREKLFF
TRBJ2-7,TRBD1,once,TRBV3-1,TGTGCCAGCAGCCAAGCGACAGGGGGATGGGACGAGCAGTACTTC,CASSQATGGWDEQYF
TRBJ1-1,.,.,TRBV27,TGTGCCAGCAGTACACCCACCGAGATGAACACTGAAGCTTTCTTT,CASSTPTEMNTEAFF
TRBJ2-7,.,.,TRBV29-1,TGCAGCGTCGCGGACAGCTACTCCTACGAGCAGTACTTC,CSVADSYSYEQYF
TRBJ2-7,.,.,TRBV28,TGTGCCAGCGCGGACAGTGAGCAGTACTTC,CASADSEQYF
TRBJ2-1,TRBD2,.,TRBV12-3/TRBV12-4,TGTGCCAGCACCCTGGGCGCAGGGCCGAGCGGGAGTGGTAATGAGCAGTTCTTC,CASTLGAGPSGSGNEQFF